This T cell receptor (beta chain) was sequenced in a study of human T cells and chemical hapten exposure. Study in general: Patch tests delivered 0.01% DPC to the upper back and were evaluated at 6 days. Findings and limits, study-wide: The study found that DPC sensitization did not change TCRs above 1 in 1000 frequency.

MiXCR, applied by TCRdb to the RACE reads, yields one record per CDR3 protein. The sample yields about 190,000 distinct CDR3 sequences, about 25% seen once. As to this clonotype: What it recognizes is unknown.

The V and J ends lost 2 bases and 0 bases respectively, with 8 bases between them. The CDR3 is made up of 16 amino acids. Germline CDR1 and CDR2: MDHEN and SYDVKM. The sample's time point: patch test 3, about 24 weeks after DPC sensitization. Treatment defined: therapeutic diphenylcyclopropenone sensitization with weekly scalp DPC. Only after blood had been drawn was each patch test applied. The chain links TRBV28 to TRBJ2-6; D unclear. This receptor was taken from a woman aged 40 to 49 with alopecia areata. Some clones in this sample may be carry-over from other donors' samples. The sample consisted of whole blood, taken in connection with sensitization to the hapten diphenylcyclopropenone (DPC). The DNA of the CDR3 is TGTGCCAGCAGTTTACCAAGCCTCTCTGGGGCCAACGTCCTGACTTTC. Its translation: CASSLPSLSGANVLTF.